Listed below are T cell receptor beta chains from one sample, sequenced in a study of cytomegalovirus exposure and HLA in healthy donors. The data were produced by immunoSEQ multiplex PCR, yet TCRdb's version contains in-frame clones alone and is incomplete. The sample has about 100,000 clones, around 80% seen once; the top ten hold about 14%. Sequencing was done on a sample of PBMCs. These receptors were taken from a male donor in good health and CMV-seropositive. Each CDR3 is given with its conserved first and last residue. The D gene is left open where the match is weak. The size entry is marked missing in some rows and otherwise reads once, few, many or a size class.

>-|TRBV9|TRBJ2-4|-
TGTGCCAGCAGCGCCGATAACTTAGCCAAAAACATTCAGTACTTC
CASSADNLAKNIQYF
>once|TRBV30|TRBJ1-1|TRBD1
TGTGCCTGGACCCCCGGGACAGGGGGCGACGTTGAAGCTTTCTTT
CAWTPGTGGDVEAFF
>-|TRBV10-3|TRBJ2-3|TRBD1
TGTGCCACCAAGATACAGGGGAACACAGATACGCAGTATTTT
CATKIQGNTDTQYF
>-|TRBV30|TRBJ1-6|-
TGTGCCTGGATTGGGGGCTGGGGTAGTTCACCCCTCCACTTT
CAWIGGWGSSPLHF
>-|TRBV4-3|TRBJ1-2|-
TGCGCCAGCAGCCCAACCGGGACTGGAAACTATGGCTACACCTTC
CASSPTGTGNYGYTF
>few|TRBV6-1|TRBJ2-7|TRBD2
TGTGCCAGCGGCTGGCTAGCGGGGGGTATCTACGAGCAGTACTTC
CASGWLAGGIYEQYF
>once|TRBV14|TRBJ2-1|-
TGTGCCAGCAGCCAAGGTTCGGGGGGCCCTACGTACAATGAGCAGTTCTTC
CASSQGSGGPTYNEQFF
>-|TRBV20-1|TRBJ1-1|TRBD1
TGCAGTGCTAGAGTTGACAGGGCAGCTTTCTTT
CSARVDRAAFF
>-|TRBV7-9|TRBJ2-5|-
TGTGCCAGCAGCCCGGTGGTAGGGGGTTCGGAGACCCAGTACTTC
CASSPVVGGSETQYF
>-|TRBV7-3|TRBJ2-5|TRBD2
TGTGCCAGCAGCTTAGCGGGGGCGGGGGGATACGAGACCCAGTACTTC
CASSLAGAGGYETQYF
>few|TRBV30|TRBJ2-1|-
TGTGCCTGGAGTGTAGATGCGGGGAACTACAATGAGCAGTTCTTC
CAWSVDAGNYNEQFF
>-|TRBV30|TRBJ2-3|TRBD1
TGTGCCTGGAGTGTAAGGGGACAGGTAGTAGGCAGCACAGATACGCAGTATTTT
CAWSVRGQVVGSTDTQYF
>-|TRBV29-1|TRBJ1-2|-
TGCAGCGTTGAGCACAGCTATGGCTACACCTTC
CSVEHSYGYTF
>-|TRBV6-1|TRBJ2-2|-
TGTGCCACAAGAGACAGGCCGACCGGGGAGCTGTTTTTT
CATRDRPTGELFF
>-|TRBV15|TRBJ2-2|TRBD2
TGTGCCACCAGCAGAGATCCTTTAGCGGGGGGGCTCGACGGGGAGCTGTTTTTT
CATSRDPLAGGLDGELFF
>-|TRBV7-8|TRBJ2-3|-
TGTGCCAGCACCACCCGGCCGGGGAGCACAGATACGCAGTATTTT
CASTTRPGSTDTQYF
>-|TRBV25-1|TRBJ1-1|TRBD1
TGTGCCAGCAGTAACTCGGGACAGGGGGCTTTCACTGAAGCTTTCTTT
CASSNSGQGAFTEAFF
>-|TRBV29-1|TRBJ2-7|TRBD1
TGCAGCGTCATAACAGGGGGCCGCTACGAGCAGTACTTC
CSVITGGRYEQYF
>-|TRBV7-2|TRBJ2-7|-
TGTGCCAGCAGCTTACCGCCAGGTAGCTCCTACGAGCAGTACTTC
CASSLPPGSSYEQYF
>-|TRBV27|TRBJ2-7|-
TGTGCCAGCAGTTCCTCGGTGAGAATCCACGAGCAGTACTTC
CASSSSVRIHEQYF
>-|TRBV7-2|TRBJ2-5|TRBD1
TGTGCCAGCAGCTTCATGACCTCACAGGGGGCGCAAGAGACCCAGTACTTC
CASSFMTSQGAQETQYF
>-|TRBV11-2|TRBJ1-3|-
TGTGCCAGCAGCAAAACAGGGTCTCGGGGAAACACCATATATTTT
CASSKTGSRGNTIYF
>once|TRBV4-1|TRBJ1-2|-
TGCGCCAGCAGCCAAGATCACAGCAGAGCCTATGGCTACACCTTC
CASSQDHSRAYGYTF